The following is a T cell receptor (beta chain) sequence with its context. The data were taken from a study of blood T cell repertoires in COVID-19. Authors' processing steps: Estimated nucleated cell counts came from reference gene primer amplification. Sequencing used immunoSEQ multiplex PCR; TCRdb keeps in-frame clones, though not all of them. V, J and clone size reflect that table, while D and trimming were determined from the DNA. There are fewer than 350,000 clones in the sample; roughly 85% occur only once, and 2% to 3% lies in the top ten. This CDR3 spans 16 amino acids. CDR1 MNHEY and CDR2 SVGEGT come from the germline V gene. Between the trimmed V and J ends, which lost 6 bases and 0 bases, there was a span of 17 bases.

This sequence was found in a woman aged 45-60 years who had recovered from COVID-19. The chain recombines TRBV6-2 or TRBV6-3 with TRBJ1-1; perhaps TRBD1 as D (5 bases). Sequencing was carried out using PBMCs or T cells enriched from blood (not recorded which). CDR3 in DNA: TGTGCCAGCAGCCAGAAACTCGGACAAGTGAACACTGAAGCTTTCTTT. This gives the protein CASSQKLGQVNTEAFF.